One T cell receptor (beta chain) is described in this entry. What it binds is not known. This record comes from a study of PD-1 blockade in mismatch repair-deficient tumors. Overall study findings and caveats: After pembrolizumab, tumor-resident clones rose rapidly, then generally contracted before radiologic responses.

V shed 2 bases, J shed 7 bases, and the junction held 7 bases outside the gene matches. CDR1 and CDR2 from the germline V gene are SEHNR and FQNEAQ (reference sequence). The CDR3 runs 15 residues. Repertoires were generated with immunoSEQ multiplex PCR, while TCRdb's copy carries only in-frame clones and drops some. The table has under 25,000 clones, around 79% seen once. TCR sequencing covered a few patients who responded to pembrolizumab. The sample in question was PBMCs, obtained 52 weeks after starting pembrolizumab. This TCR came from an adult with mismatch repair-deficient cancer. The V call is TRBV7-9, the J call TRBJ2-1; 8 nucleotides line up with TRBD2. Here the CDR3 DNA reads TGTGCCAGCAGCTTAAAGGGACTAGGAACAAATGAGCAGTTCTTC. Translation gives CASSLKGLGTNEQFF.